A selection of T cell receptor beta chains follows, all from one sample in a study of Graves' ophthalmopathy and Graves' hyperthyroidism. TCRdb processed the multiplex PCR reads anew with MiXCR; each CDR3 protein has one entry. The table records about 370,000 distinct CDR3 sequences, around 19% of them present only once. Specimen: peripheral blood. The receptor set was obtained from a woman aged 18-29 years with Graves' ophthalmopathy. Both conserved end residues are part of each CDR3. Fields, in order: clone size, J gene, D gene, V gene, CDR3 protein, CDR3 DNA. D genes are given only for firm matches. Expanded clones are given a class, and other clones once, few, many or no size at all.

abundance: many
j_gene: TRBJ2-7
d_gene: NA
v_gene: TRBV18
CDR3aa: CASSQEAAPGEQYF
CDR3nt: TGTGCCAGCTCCCAGGAAGCAGCCCCCGGCGAGCAGTACTTC

abundance: many
j_gene: TRBJ2-4
d_gene: TRBD1
v_gene: TRBV9
CDR3aa: CASSDKPGTGGVDIQYF
CDR3nt: TGTGCCAGCAGTGATAAACCCGGGACAGGGGGCGTGGACATTCAGTACTTC

abundance: many
j_gene: TRBJ1-2
d_gene: NA
v_gene: TRBV15
CDR3aa: CATSTYLYLGYTF
CDR3nt: TGTGCCACCAGCACCTACCTATATCTTGGCTACACCTTC

abundance: many
j_gene: TRBJ1-5
d_gene: NA
v_gene: TRBV29-1
CDR3aa: CSVGDGSNQPQHF
CDR3nt: TGCAGCGTTGGGGACGGTAGCAATCAGCCCCAGCATTTT

abundance: NA
j_gene: TRBJ1-2
d_gene: NA
v_gene: TRBV24-1
CDR3aa: CATQGWDYGYTF
CDR3nt: TGTGCCACCCAAGGTTGGGACTATGGCTACACCTTC

abundance: many
j_gene: TRBJ2-5
d_gene: NA
v_gene: TRBV7-9
CDR3aa: CASSLNTSPRETQYF
CDR3nt: TGTGCCAGCAGCTTAAATACTAGCCCGCGAGAGACCCAGTACTTC

abundance: many
j_gene: TRBJ2-7
d_gene: NA
v_gene: TRBV12-3/TRBV12-4
CDR3aa: CASSFQSEANEQYF
CDR3nt: TGTGCCAGCAGTTTTCAGTCGGAGGCTAACGAGCAGTACTTC

abundance: many
j_gene: TRBJ1-6
d_gene: NA
v_gene: TRBV6-5
CDR3aa: CASSFGTSNSPLHF
CDR3nt: TGTGCCAGCAGTTTCGGGACTTCTAATTCACCCCTCCACTTT

abundance: NA
j_gene: TRBJ1-1
d_gene: NA
v_gene: TRBV7-9
CDR3aa: CASSLDMGKFEAFF
CDR3nt: TGTGCCAGCAGCTTAGATATGGGGAAATTCGAAGCTTTCTTT

abundance: many
j_gene: TRBJ1-1
d_gene: TRBD1
v_gene: TRBV6-1
CDR3aa: CASRDRAVATEAFF
CDR3nt: TGTGCCAGCAGGGACAGGGCCGTTGCCACTGAAGCTTTCTTT

abundance: many
j_gene: TRBJ2-5
d_gene: NA
v_gene: TRBV7-3
CDR3aa: CASSFYGAQETQYF
CDR3nt: TGTGCCAGCAGCTTTTATGGGGCCCAAGAGACCCAGTACTTC

abundance: many
j_gene: TRBJ1-1
d_gene: TRBD1
v_gene: TRBV11-2
CDR3aa: CASSLPPAGGPNTEAFF
CDR3nt: TGTGCCAGCAGCTTACCTCCGGCAGGGGGCCCGAACACTGAAGCTTTCTTT

abundance: many
j_gene: TRBJ2-7
d_gene: NA
v_gene: TRBV2
CDR3aa: CATKTPHAGGYEQYF
CDR3nt: TGTGCCACCAAGACCCCCCACGCAGGCGGGTACGAGCAGTACTTC

abundance: once
j_gene: TRBJ2-7
d_gene: TRBD2
v_gene: TRBV12-3/TRBV12-4
CDR3aa: CASSFESAGVREQYF
CDR3nt: TGTGCCAGCAGTTTCGAATCAGCGGGAGTACGCGAGCAGTACTTC

abundance: many
j_gene: TRBJ2-7
d_gene: TRBD1
v_gene: TRBV7-2
CDR3aa: CASSHTGVPYEYEQYF
CDR3nt: TGTGCCAGCAGCCATACAGGGGTACCCTACGAGTACGAGCAGTACTTC

abundance: many
j_gene: TRBJ1-1
d_gene: NA
v_gene: TRBV5-4
CDR3aa: CASSLNPTTGNTEAFF
CDR3nt: TGTGCCAGCAGCCTCAACCCTACGACAGGGAACACTGAAGCTTTCTTT

abundance: many
j_gene: TRBJ2-7
d_gene: NA
v_gene: TRBV28
CDR3aa: CASSSRLLSSYEQYF
CDR3nt: TGTGCCAGCAGTTCACGGCTGCTTTCATCCTACGAGCAGTACTTC

abundance: many
j_gene: TRBJ2-7
d_gene: NA
v_gene: TRBV20-1
CDR3aa: CSARSSYEQYF
CDR3nt: TGCAGTGCTAGATCCTCCTACGAGCAGTACTTC

abundance: NA
j_gene: TRBJ2-7
d_gene: TRBD1
v_gene: TRBV10-1
CDR3aa: CASSDKDRAHEQYF
CDR3nt: TGCGCCAGCAGTGATAAGGACAGGGCGCACGAGCAGTACTTC

abundance: many
j_gene: TRBJ1-3
d_gene: NA
v_gene: TRBV28
CDR3aa: CASSSRRGSSGNTIYF
CDR3nt: TGTGCCAGCAGTTCCCGCCGAGGATCCTCTGGAAACACCATATATTTT

abundance: NA
j_gene: TRBJ1-2
d_gene: TRBD1
v_gene: TRBV27
CDR3aa: CASSLTGRDYGYTF
CDR3nt: TGTGCCAGCAGCCTGACAGGGAGGGACTATGGCTACACCTTC

abundance: many
j_gene: TRBJ1-2
d_gene: NA
v_gene: TRBV28
CDR3aa: CASSKAGEYGYTF
CDR3nt: TGTGCCAGCAGTAAGGCAGGGGAATATGGCTACACCTTC

abundance: NA
j_gene: TRBJ2-7
d_gene: NA
v_gene: TRBV25-1
CDR3aa: CAPKGPVYEQYF
CDR3nt: TGTGCCCCCAAGGGACCCGTCTACGAGCAGTACTTC

abundance: many
j_gene: TRBJ1-1
d_gene: NA
v_gene: TRBV12-3/TRBV12-4
CDR3aa: CASSLPQGRTEAFF
CDR3nt: TGTGCCAGCAGTCTCCCACAGGGTCGCACTGAAGCTTTCTTT

abundance: NA
j_gene: TRBJ1-2
d_gene: NA
v_gene: TRBV6-1
CDR3aa: CASSGDTYGYTF
CDR3nt: TGTGCCAGCAGTGGAGACACCTATGGCTACACCTTC

abundance: many
j_gene: TRBJ1-5
d_gene: TRBD1
v_gene: TRBV6-1
CDR3aa: CASSDRDRGNQPQHF
CDR3nt: TGTGCCAGCAGTGACCGGGACAGGGGAAACCAGCCCCAGCATTTT

abundance: NA
j_gene: TRBJ1-1
d_gene: NA
v_gene: TRBV20-1
CDR3aa: CSARAGMNTEAFF
CDR3nt: TGCAGTGCTAGAGCGGGTATGAACACTGAAGCTTTCTTT

abundance: few
j_gene: TRBJ2-5
d_gene: NA
v_gene: TRBV5-1
CDR3aa: CASSSLRIQETQYF
CDR3nt: TGCGCCAGCAGCTCCCTCAGGATTCAAGAGACCCAGTACTTC

abundance: many
j_gene: TRBJ1-1
d_gene: NA
v_gene: TRBV28
CDR3aa: CASSPPRGNTEAFF
CDR3nt: TGTGCCAGCAGTCCCCCCCGGGGAAACACTGAAGCTTTCTTT

abundance: many
j_gene: TRBJ2-5
d_gene: TRBD2
v_gene: TRBV6-4
CDR3aa: CASSEREGGTQYF
CDR3nt: TGTGCCAGCAGTGAGAGGGAGGGTGGGACCCAGTACTTC

abundance: many
j_gene: TRBJ1-5
d_gene: NA
v_gene: TRBV28
CDR3aa: CASSIDKPNQPQHF
CDR3nt: TGTGCCAGCAGCATAGACAAACCCAATCAGCCCCAGCATTTT

abundance: NA
j_gene: TRBJ1-5
d_gene: TRBD1
v_gene: TRBV30
CDR3aa: CAWSVGTAFNQPQHF
CDR3nt: TGTGCCTGGAGTGTGGGGACAGCTTTTAATCAGCCCCAGCATTTT

abundance: NA
j_gene: TRBJ1-1
d_gene: NA
v_gene: TRBV29-1
CDR3aa: CSADSINTEAFF
CDR3nt: TGCAGCGCAGACTCGATCAACACTGAAGCTTTCTTT

abundance: many
j_gene: TRBJ1-1
d_gene: NA
v_gene: TRBV18
CDR3aa: CASSLVERSPTEAFF
CDR3nt: TGTGCCAGCTCCCTGGTCGAGAGGTCACCAACTGAAGCTTTCTTT

abundance: NA
j_gene: TRBJ2-5
d_gene: TRBD2
v_gene: TRBV6-1
CDR3aa: CASSPRTSGRGAETQYF
CDR3nt: TGTGCCAGCAGTCCACGGACTAGCGGGAGAGGGGCCGAGACCCAGTACTTC

abundance: many
j_gene: TRBJ2-3
d_gene: NA
v_gene: TRBV11-2
CDR3aa: CASGGDFPSGDTQYF
CDR3nt: TGTGCCAGCGGAGGAGACTTCCCCTCGGGAGATACGCAGTATTTT

abundance: many
j_gene: TRBJ2-3
d_gene: TRBD2
v_gene: TRBV24-1
CDR3aa: CATSAVVAGEYTDTQYF
CDR3nt: TGTGCCACCAGTGCTGTAGTGGCGGGAGAGTACACAGATACGCAGTATTTT

abundance: many
j_gene: TRBJ2-5
d_gene: NA
v_gene: TRBV6-9
CDR3aa: CASSSQVQETQYF
CDR3nt: TGTGCCAGCAGTTCACAGGTCCAAGAGACCCAGTACTTC

abundance: many
j_gene: TRBJ2-2
d_gene: TRBD1
v_gene: TRBV11-3
CDR3aa: CASSLVGQGAGELFF
CDR3nt: TGTGCCAGCAGCTTAGTTGGACAGGGGGCCGGGGAGCTGTTTTTT

abundance: many
j_gene: TRBJ2-7
d_gene: NA
v_gene: TRBV12-3/TRBV12-4
CDR3aa: CASSFNPTYEQYF
CDR3nt: TGTGCCAGCAGTTTCAATCCTACCTACGAGCAGTACTTC

abundance: NA
j_gene: TRBJ1-1
d_gene: NA
v_gene: TRBV7-3
CDR3aa: CASSLKSQNTEAFF
CDR3nt: TGTGCCAGCAGCTTAAAATCCCAGAACACTGAAGCTTTCTTT

abundance: NA
j_gene: TRBJ1-5
d_gene: NA
v_gene: TRBV12-3/TRBV12-4
CDR3aa: CASSQLAGGPQHF
CDR3nt: TGTGCCAGCAGCCAACTAGCGGGGGGGCCCCAGCATTTT

abundance: few
j_gene: TRBJ2-4
d_gene: NA
v_gene: TRBV10-1
CDR3aa: CASIESGDWAKNIQYF
CDR3nt: TGCGCCAGCATCGAGAGCGGAGATTGGGCCAAAAACATTCAGTACTTC